This TCR beta chain is drawn from a study of T cells after yellow fever vaccination. Study results and caveats: Among primary-vaccination clones, most reappeared after the booster, at 95% to 96% for CD4 and roughly 90% for CD8. From the bulk population, abundant clonotypes could contaminate and appear within FACS-sorted repertoires. Weaker, the secondary response had a peak occurring faster, on day 5 versus 15.

This clonotype showed up many times. Its antigen is still unknown. Conversion of TCR transcripts into cDNA relied on 5'RACE template switching, which added a universal primer site and UMIs. TCRdb itself ran the 5' RACE reads through MiXCR, one entry per CDR3 protein. Of roughly 140,000 distinct CDR3 sequences listed, about 7.7% are singletons. V shed 8 bases and J 5 bases; nucleotides not matched to a gene: 5. The CDR3 is 14 residues long. The source is a man aged 30 to 39 who received the YFV17D yellow fever vaccine. The chain couples TRBV12-3 or TRBV12-4 to TRBJ2-3, with 12 bases that match TRBD2. Sequencing used CD4+ T cells sorted from PBMCs, obtained 5 days after the yellow fever booster vaccination. The CDR3 reads CASAGLAGQDTQYF. Written as DNA, the CDR3 is TGTGCCAGCGCCGGACTAGCGGGACAAGATACGCAGTATTTT.